The 10 T cell receptor beta chains presented below share a single source sample, sequenced in a study of blood T cell repertoires in COVID-19. Using immunoSEQ multiplex PCR, the repertoire was profiled, and TCRdb retains in-frame clones only, with some absent. The table includes about 330,000 clones, around nine tenths detected once. Input material: PBMCs or T cells enriched from blood (not recorded which). All receptors come from a man aged 25 to 45 who had recovered from COVID-19.

This chain joins TRBV3-1 (or the pseudogene TRBV3-2) and TRBJ2-7, with D possibly matching TRBD1 (6 bases). The CDR3 is made up of 13 amino acids. V lost 4 bases and J 3 bases, leaving 10 bases between the germline ends. Germline assignment: CDR1 LGHDT and CDR2 YNNKEL (reference sequence). The CDR3 loop is CASSPGRGYEQYF. The CDR3 DNA reads as TGTGCCAGCAGCCCAGGCAGGGGCTACGAGCAGTACTTC.

This clone came up once. The J gene is TRBJ1-6, the V gene TRBV6-5, with 7 bases lining up with TRBD1. Trimming removed 5 bases from V and 2 bases from J; junction bases left unmatched: 3. This CDR3 is built from 15 residues. CDR1 and CDR2 from the germline V gene are MNHEY and SVGAGI. The CDR3 region is CASSKGTAYNSPLHF. CDR3 DNA sequence: TGTGCCAGCAGTAAGGGGACAGCCTATAATTCACCCCTCCACTTT.

The chain links TRBV11-2 to TRBJ2-7; 10 bases align to TRBD1. Unmatched junction bases numbered 6, after V lost 4 bases and J lost 6 bases. The germline CDR1 and CDR2 sequences are SGHAT and FQNNGV. This CDR3 comprises 14 residues. The CDR3: CASSSRDRGFEQYF. The CDR3 DNA reads TGTGCCAGCAGCTCCCGGGACAGGGGTTTCGAGCAGTACTTC.

There are a few counts of this clone. The chain joins TRBV7-2 to TRBJ1-4; D not certain. Germline loops: CDR1 SGHTA, CDR2 FQGNSA. The CDR3 contains 13 residues. V lost 2 bases and J 8 bases, leaving 9 bases between the germline ends. The CDR3 DNA is TGTGCCAGCAGCTTAAACTCGAGAGAAAAACTGTTTTTT. It yields the protein CASSLNSREKLFF.

This chain connects TRBV10-2 to TRBJ1-1; D not resolved. The CDR3 spans 12 residues. CDR1 WSHSY and CDR2 SAAADI come from the germline V gene. V shed 2 bases and J shed 4 bases, with 5 bases lying between them. The CDR3 loop reads CASSEGPTEAFF. CDR3 DNA: TGCGCCAGCAGTGAGGGCCCCACTGAAGCTTTCTTT.

In the case of this clone: Other DNA sequences in this specimen translate into the identical CDR3. The gene calls are TRBV25-1 and TRBJ2-7, with a possible D match to TRBD1 (6 bases). V lost 6 bases, J lost 1 base, and 10 bases lay in between. Germline CDR1 MGHDK, CDR2 SYGVNS. The CDR3 is 13 residues long. The CDR3 DNA sequence: TGTGCCAGCAGACAGGGCGGGTCCTACGAGCAGTACTTC. Protein product: CASRQGGSYEQYF.

J is TRBJ1-6 and V is TRBV21-1; the table's D gene call, TRBD1, was not cross checked with the DNA. TRBV21-1 is a pseudogene segment. This CDR3 has 20 amino acids. The CDR3: CASSKALSGGLWDRVSPLHF. The CDR3 coding sequence is TGTGCCAGCAGCAAAGCGCTTTCGGGGGGGTTATGGGACAGGGTTTCACCCCTCCACTTT.

This clone occurred once. The chain recombines TRBV27 with TRBJ2-7; D call uncertain. CDR1 MNHEY and CDR2 SMNVEV come from the germline V gene (reference sequence). This CDR3 region has 15 residues. With 5 bases removed from V and 0 bases from J, the gap between germline ends came to 14 bases. Here the CDR3 reads CASSTGGPSSYEQYF. CDR3 bases: TGTGCCAGCAGTACCGGTGGGCCGAGCTCCTACGAGCAGTACTTC.

The J gene is TRBJ1-2, the V gene TRBV15; D might be TRBD1 (5 bases). The V end lost 3 bases, the J end lost 0 bases, and 8 bases lay between the germline ends. The length of the CDR3 is 14 residues. Germline V gene data show CDR1 as LNHNV and CDR2 as YYDKDF (reference sequence). CDR3: CATSSRQTNYGYTF. The CDR3 nucleotides read TGTGCCACCAGCAGCCGACAGACTAACTATGGCTACACCTTC.

This chain joins TRBV11-2 and TRBJ1-6, with D perhaps TRBD1 (6 bases). CDR1 is SGHAT, CDR2 FQNNGV, per germline. CDR3 length: 14 amino acids. Trimming took 5 bases from V and 6 from J, leaving 11 bases between them. The CDR3 loop reads CASSPGQRNSPLHF. CDR3 DNA: TGTGCCAGCAGCCCCGGACAGCGTAATTCACCCCTCCACTTT.